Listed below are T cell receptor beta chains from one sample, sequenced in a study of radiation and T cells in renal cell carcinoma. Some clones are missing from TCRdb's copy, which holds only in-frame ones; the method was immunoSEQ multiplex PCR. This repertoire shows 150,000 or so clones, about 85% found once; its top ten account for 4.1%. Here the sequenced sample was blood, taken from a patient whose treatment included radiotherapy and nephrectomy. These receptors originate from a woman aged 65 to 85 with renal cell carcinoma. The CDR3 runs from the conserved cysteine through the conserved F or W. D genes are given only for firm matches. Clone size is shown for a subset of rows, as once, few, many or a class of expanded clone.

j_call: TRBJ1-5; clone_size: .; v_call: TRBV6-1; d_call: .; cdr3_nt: TGTGCCAGCAGTGATGGGGTTTTTGGCAATCAGCCCCAGCATTTT; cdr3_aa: CASSDGVFGNQPQHF
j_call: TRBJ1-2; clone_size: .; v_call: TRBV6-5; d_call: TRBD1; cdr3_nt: TGTGCCAGCAGTTACGAGACAGGGCCGGAGATAACCTTC; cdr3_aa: CASSYETGPEITF
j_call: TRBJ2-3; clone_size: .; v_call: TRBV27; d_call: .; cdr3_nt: TGTGCCAGCAGTTTATTGGGACGGGTACGGATAGATACGCAGTATTTT; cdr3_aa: CASSLLGRVRIDTQYF
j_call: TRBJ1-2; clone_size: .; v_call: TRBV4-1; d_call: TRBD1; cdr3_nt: TGCGCCAGCAGCCAAGATCCACAGGGGTTCTATGGCTACACCTTC; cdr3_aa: CASSQDPQGFYGYTF
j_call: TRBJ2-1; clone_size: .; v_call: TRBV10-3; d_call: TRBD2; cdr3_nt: TGTGCCATCAGTTCTAGCGGGGGGGACCAATACTACAATGAGCAGTTCTTC; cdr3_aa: CAISSSGGDQYYNEQFF
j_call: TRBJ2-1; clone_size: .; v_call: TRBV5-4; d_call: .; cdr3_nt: TGTGCCAGCAGCTTGGCTGGGTCCGGTGAGCAGTTCTTC; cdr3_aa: CASSLAGSGEQFF
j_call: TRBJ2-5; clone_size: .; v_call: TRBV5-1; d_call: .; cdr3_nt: TGCGCCAGCACCCAAGGGCAGGGATCCCCCCAAGAGACCCAGTACTTC; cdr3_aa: CASTQGQGSPQETQYF
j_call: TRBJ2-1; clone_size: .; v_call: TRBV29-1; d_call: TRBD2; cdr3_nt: TGCAGCGTTGAGCCTCCTAGCGGGGGCCTGAGGGAGCAGTTCTTC; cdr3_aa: CSVEPPSGGLREQFF
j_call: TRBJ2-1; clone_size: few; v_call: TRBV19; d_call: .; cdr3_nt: TGTGCCAGTAGTTCGAGCGACAACTACAATGAGCAGTTCTTC; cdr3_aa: CASSSSDNYNEQFF
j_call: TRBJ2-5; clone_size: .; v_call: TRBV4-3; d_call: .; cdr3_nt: TGCGCCAGCAGCCAAGATCCGGGGGCGGGAGAGACCCAGTACTTC; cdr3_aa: CASSQDPGAGETQYF
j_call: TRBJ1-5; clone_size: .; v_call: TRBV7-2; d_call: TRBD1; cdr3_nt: TGTGCCAGCAGCTTAGCTCCGACAGGGGGTGGTCAGCCCCAGCATTTT; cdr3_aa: CASSLAPTGGGQPQHF
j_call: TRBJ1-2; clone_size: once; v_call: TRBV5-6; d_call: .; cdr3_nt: TGTGCCAGCAGCAGGACAGATGGCTACACCTTC; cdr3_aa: CASSRTDGYTF
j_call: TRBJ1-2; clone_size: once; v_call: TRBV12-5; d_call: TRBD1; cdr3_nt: TGTGCTAGTGGTTTGGCCTTGGACAGGGCCCCCTATGGCTACACCTTC; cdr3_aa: CASGLALDRAPYGYTF
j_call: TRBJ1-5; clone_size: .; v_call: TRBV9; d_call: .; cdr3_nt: TGTGCCAGCAGCGTAGGGGAAGGTTATCAGCCCCAGCATTTT; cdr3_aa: CASSVGEGYQPQHF
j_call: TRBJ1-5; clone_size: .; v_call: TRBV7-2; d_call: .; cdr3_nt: TGTGCCAGCAGCTTGAGTAGCAATCAGCCCCAGCATTTT; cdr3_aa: CASSLSSNQPQHF
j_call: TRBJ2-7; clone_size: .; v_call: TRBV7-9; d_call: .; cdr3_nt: TGTGCCAGCAGCTTCCCGAGACCTCAAGGTGGGCAGTACTTC; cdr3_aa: CASSFPRPQGGQYF
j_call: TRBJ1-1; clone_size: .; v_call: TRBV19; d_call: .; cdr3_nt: TGTGCCAGTAGGGACGTAGTGTCGAACACTGAAGCTTTCTTT; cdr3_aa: CASRDVVSNTEAFF
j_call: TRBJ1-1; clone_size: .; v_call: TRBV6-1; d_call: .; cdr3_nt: TGTGCCAGCAGCCATCTATGGGACACCAACACTGAAGCTTTCTTT; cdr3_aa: CASSHLWDTNTEAFF
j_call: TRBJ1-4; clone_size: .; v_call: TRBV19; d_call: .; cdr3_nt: TGTGCCAGTAGTCTTGGCCCCTCGGCTAATGAAAAACTGTTTTTT; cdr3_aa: CASSLGPSANEKLFF
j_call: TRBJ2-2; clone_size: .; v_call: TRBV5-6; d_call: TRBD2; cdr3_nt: TGTGCCAGCAGGGTCGGACTAGCGGGGAAGAACACCGGGGAGCTGTTTTTT; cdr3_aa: CASRVGLAGKNTGELFF
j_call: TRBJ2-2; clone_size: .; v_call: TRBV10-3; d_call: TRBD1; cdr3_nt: TGTGCCATCAGTGAGTCCGGGGACAGCCCTGAGCTGTTTTTT; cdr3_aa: CAISESGDSPELFF
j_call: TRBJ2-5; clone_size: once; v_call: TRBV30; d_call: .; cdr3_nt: TGTGCCTGGGCTGTAGTGCAAGGAACCCAGTACTTC; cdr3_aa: CAWAVVQGTQYF
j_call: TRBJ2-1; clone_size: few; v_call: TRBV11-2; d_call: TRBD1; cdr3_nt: TGTGCCAGCAGCCTCCTATCGGGACAGGACAATGAGCAGTTCTTC; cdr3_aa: CASSLLSGQDNEQFF
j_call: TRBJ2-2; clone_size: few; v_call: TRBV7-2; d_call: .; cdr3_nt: TGTGCCAGCAGCTTAGGGGCAGGCTCAACGGTCACCGGGGAGCTGTTTTTT; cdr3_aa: CASSLGAGSTVTGELFF
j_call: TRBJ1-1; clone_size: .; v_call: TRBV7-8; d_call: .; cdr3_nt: TGTGCCAGCAGCCCGATAAGCGACATGAACACTGAAGCTTTCTTT; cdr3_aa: CASSPISDMNTEAFF
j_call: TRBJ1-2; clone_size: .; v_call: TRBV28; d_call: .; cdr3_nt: TGTGCCAGCAGTTTATACGGCGGACCCTATGGCTACACCTTC; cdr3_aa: CASSLYGGPYGYTF
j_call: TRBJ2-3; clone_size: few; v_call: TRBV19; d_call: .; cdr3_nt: TGTGCCAGTAGTCCCTCGTCAGGGCCAGATACGCAGTATTTT; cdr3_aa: CASSPSSGPDTQYF
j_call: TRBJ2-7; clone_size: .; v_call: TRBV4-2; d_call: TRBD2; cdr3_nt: TGTGCCAGCAGCCAAGGGGGAAATAGCGGGGTATCCTACGAGCAGTACTTC; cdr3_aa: CASSQGGNSGVSYEQYF
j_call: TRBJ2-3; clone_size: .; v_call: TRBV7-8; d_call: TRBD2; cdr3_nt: TGTGCCATTCTCCAGCGGGGGAGCACAGATACGCAGTATTTT; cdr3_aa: CAILQRGSTDTQYF
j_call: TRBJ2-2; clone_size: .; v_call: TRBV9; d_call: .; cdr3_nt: TGTGCCAGCAGCTTAATCGGAGCGAACACCGGGGAGCTGTTTTTT; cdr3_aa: CASSLIGANTGELFF
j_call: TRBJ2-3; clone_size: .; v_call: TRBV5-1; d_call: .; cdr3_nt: TGCGCCAGCAGCTTTCAGGACAGTAGCACAGATACGCAGTATTTT; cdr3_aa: CASSFQDSSTDTQYF
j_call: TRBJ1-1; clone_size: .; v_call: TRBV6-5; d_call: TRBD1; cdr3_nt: TGTGCCAGCAGGATGACAGGGGTCACTGAAGCTTTCTTT; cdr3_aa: CASRMTGVTEAFF
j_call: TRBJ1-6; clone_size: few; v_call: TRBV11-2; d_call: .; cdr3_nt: TGTGCCAGCAGACAGGACAGCCTTAATTCACCCCTCCACTTT; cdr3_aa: CASRQDSLNSPLHF
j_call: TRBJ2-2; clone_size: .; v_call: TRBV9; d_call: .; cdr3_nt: TGTGCCAGCAGCGTGGTCAGTAACACCGGGGAGCTGTTTTTT; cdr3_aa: CASSVVSNTGELFF
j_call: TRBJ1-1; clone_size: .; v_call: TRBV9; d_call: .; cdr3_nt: TGTGCCAGCAGCGTGATGAGGGTAGAAGTCACTGAAGCTTTCTTT; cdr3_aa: CASSVMRVEVTEAFF